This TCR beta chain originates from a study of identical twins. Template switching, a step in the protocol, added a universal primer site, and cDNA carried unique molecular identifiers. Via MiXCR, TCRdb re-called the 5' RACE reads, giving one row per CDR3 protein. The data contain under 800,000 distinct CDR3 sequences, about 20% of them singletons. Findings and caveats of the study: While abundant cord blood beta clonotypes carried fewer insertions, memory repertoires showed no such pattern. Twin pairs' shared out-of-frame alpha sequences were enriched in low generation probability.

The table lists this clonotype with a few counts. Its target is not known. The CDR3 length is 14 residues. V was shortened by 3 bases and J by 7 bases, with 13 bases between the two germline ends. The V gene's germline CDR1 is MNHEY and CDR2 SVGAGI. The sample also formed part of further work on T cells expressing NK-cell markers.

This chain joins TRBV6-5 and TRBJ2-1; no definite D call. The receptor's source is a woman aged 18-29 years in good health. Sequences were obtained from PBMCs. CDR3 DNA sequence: TGTGCCAGCAGTTATGTTGCGCCAGATAATGAGCAGTTCTTC. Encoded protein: CASSYVAPDNEQFF.